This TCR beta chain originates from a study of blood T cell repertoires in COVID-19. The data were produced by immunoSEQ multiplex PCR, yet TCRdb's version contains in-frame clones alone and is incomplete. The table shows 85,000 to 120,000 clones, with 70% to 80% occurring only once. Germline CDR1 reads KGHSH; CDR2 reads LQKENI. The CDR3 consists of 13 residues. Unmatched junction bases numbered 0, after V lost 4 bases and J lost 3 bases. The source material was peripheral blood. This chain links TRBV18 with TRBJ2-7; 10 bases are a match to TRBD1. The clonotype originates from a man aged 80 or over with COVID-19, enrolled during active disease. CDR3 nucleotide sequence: TGTGCCAGCTCACGGACAGGGGGCTACGAGCAGTACTTC. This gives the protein CASSRTGGYEQYF. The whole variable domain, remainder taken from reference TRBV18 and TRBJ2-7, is NAGVMQNPRHLVRRRGQEARLRCSPMKGHSHVYWYRQLPEEGLKFMVYLQKENIIDESGMPKERFSAEFPKEGPSILRIQQVVRGDSAAYFCASSRTGGYEQYFGPGTRLTVT.